A selection of T cell receptor beta chains follows, all from one sample in a study of TIL therapy for anti-PD-1-resistant metastatic lung cancer. Profiling relied on immunoSEQ multiplex PCR, and the TCRdb table lists in-frame clones only, not all of them. The sample consists of about 55,000 clones, roughly four fifths of them appearing once. This sample comprised blood, obtained at baseline. These receptors were collected from a person between 25 and 80 years old with non-small cell lung cancer. Both conserved end residues are trimmed from each CDR3.

J gene	V gene	CDR3 protein
TRBJ1-5	TRBV2	ASSGQVIDQPQH
TRBJ2-3	TRBV19	ASSTRGLTDTQY
TRBJ2-3	TRBV18	ASSRGVDTQY
TRBJ1-5	TRBV10-3	AISGSIQSNQPQH
TRBJ2-2	TRBV6-5	ASSLGGSYTGELF
TRBJ1-6	TRBV30	AWSLTSPLH
TRBJ2-7	TRBV5-1	ASRLGLAASYEQY
TRBJ2-7	TRBV7-9	ASSLGAGSEQY
TRBJ1-4	TRBV28	ASSSASGTGNEKLF
TRBJ2-1	TRBV24-1	ATSDAISSYNEQF
TRBJ2-2	TRBV6-2/TRBV6-3	ASSYGRVPGELF
TRBJ2-7	TRBV7-9	ASSAPTNYEQY
TRBJ1-5	TRBV3-1/TRBV3-2	ASSQERDRVWFQPQH
TRBJ2-7	TRBV18	ASSRARESSYEQY
TRBJ2-5	TRBV7-2	ASSPQPGSETQY
TRBJ2-1	TRBV4-2	ASSREGEVNEQF
TRBJ2-3	TRBV5-4	ASSLAQGATDTQY
TRBJ2-7	TRBV24-1	ATSDSFTYEQY
TRBJ2-7	TRBV9	ASSVGAQGIYEQY
TRBJ2-2	TRBV5-1	ASSSRVFENTGELF
TRBJ2-2	TRBV5-4	ASSRMAGQNTGELF
TRBJ1-2	TRBV6-2/TRBV6-3	ASSYSYYGYT
TRBJ1-2	TRBV7-8	ASSLAAGWDPRGGYT
TRBJ2-1	TRBV6-2/TRBV6-3	ASSYWVGGGIEQF
TRBJ2-5	TRBV6-5	ASRKPAGAGETQY
TRBJ2-5	TRBV9	ASSALGLAVETQY
TRBJ1-1	TRBV11-3	ASSLGVDTEAF
TRBJ2-5	TRBV6-2/TRBV6-3	ASSYFTSAETQY
TRBJ2-7	TRBV29-1	SVGAGQTYEQY
TRBJ2-3	TRBV28	ASSLPDPVTQY
TRBJ1-5	TRBV2	ASREGSYSNQPQH
TRBJ2-3	TRBV5-4	ASSRAKRADTQY
TRBJ1-1	TRBV3-1/TRBV3-2	ASSPNGNTEAF
TRBJ2-1	TRBV10-1	ASSPTSGAYNEQF
TRBJ2-5	TRBV19	ASSKEAVRETQY
TRBJ1-3	TRBV27	ASRLPGYTIY
TRBJ1-2	TRBV6-5	ASSFSGTANYGYT
TRBJ2-1	TRBV27	ASKGLDFYNEQF
TRBJ1-2	TRBV5-6	ASSLRDIFYGYT
TRBJ1-2	TRBV19	ASSIGRGNYGYT
TRBJ1-6	TRBV3-1/TRBV3-2	ASSQGGTGGSPLH
TRBJ2-7	TRBV7-8	ASSPRQQSTYEQY
TRBJ2-7	TRBV6-2/TRBV6-3	ASSDYEQY
TRBJ1-1	TRBV11-1	ASSPPFRVTEAF
TRBJ1-4	TRBV28	ASSGTGRANEKLF